This T cell receptor (beta chain) was captured in a study of shared clonotypes between healthy human individuals. Germline lookup yields CDR1 SGHRS and CDR2 YFSETQ. This CDR3 has 14 amino acids. V lost 4 bases to trimming and J lost 4 bases; unmatched junction nucleotides: 7. The data were produced by immunoSEQ multiplex PCR, yet TCRdb's version contains in-frame clones alone and is incomplete. Among about 1 million clones listed, under 80% were seen once. The material sequenced was memory CD4+ T cells sorted from blood. As for subset: CD45RA-negative fraction. This receptor was identified in a man younger than 35 in good health. V and J are TRBV5-1 and TRBJ2-7; 8 bases fit TRBD2. The CDR3 sequence: CASSISGSTYEQYF. CDR3 coding DNA: TGCGCCAGCAGCATAAGCGGGAGTACTTACGAGCAGTACTTC.